The next 4 T cell receptor beta chains were all read from a single sample in a study of blood T cell repertoires in COVID-19. Assay: immunoSEQ multiplex PCR; the TCRdb copy retains only in-frame clones and omits some. The sample holds under 300,000 clones, 70% to 90% seen once. The sequenced sample was peripheral blood. All receptors derive from a woman aged 25-40 years with COVID-19, enrolled during active disease.

The chain employs TRBV11-2 and TRBJ1-4, with unresolved D. The length of the CDR3 is 16 residues. The V end was cut by 6 bases, the J end by 2 bases, with 16 bases between. Germline V lookup: CDR1 SGHAT, CDR2 FQNNGV. In DNA form, the CDR3 reads TGTGCCAGCAGGCGATTACGGGGTCGGACTAATGAAAAACTGTTTTTT. This codes for CASRRLRGRTNEKLFF.

This sequence joins TRBV7-9 and TRBJ1-1, with a possible D match to TRBD1 (5 bases). The CDR3 is 13 residues long. V was trimmed by 7 bases and J by 0 bases, leaving 9 bases between them. Germline CDR1 and CDR2: SEHNR and FQNEAQ (reference sequence). In DNA form, the CDR3 reads TGTGCCAGCATCAGGGAGGTGAACACTGAAGCTTTCTTT. Translated, it gives CASIREVNTEAFF.

The chain has TRBV6-5 and TRBJ2-3; the D is unclear. This CDR3 spans 14 amino acids. CDR1 MNHEY and CDR2 SVGAGI come from the germline V gene. V lost 2 bases and J lost 6, with 12 bases in between. In DNA, the CDR3 is TGTGCCAGCAGTTACCAACAGCCCGATGATACGCAGTATTTT. This translates into CASSYQQPDDTQYF.

The V and J genes are TRBV30 and TRBJ1-2, with D perhaps matching TRBD1 (5 bases). The CDR3 runs 13 residues. CDR1 is GTSNPN, CDR2 SVGIG, per germline (reference sequence). Trimming shortened V by 3 bases and J by 3 bases, and 11 bases separated the two germline ends. The CDR3 coding sequence is TGTGCCTGGAGGGGGCAGGCATACTATGGCTACACCTTC. Translating it yields CAWRGQAYYGYTF.